Detailed here is one T cell receptor beta chain. Its antigen is unknown. No clone much larger than this one lies a single base away; base qualities are absent. This sample is drawn from a study of blood T cell repertoires in COVID-19 (dated by TCRdb to about 2020). Regarding the study in general: Collaborator samples came from the United States, Italy and Spain and covered acute and convalescent phases of COVID-19. The material from the prospective study consisted of cDNA or gDNA derived from T cells, B-cell-depleted T cells, or PBMCs. The dataset comprised deeply sampled blood TCRbeta repertoires from subjects exposed to, actively infected with, or recovered from COVID-19. A freely available public database, intended as a resource for researchers studying the immune response to SARS-CoV-2, is where the repertoires were released. Samples came from the ongoing ImmuneRACE study (first 160 participants) plus 1,254 subjects from 6 global collaborators. Sample metadata almost always included a de-identified subject ID, COVID-19 status, age in years and sex. Where available, HLA class I and class II types were obtained from metadata supplied by the sample provider rather than from assay-based typing. The paper's findings and limits, for the study overall: The amount of clinical and demographic metadata varied by source and participant and was provided uncurated.

The collaborating institutions used their own protocols to collect whole blood in K2EDTA tubes. For TCRbeta analysis, collaborator samples were shipped as frozen whole blood, as isolated PBMCs, or as DNA extracted from either sample type. TCRbeta CDR3 regions were amplified from genomic DNA by means of the immunoSEQ Assay, a bias-controlled multiplex PCR. Under the source paper's analysis protocol: The number of nucleated cells in each sample was estimated from the amplification of reference gene primers within the assay. To quantify the absolute abundance of each unique TCRbeta CDR3 rearrangement, sequence reads were collapsed and filtered. For each sample, productive Simpson clonality was calculated as the square root of Simpson's diversity index over productive rearrangements. Imported from immuneACCESS, the table was reduced by TCRdb to in-frame sequences with V and J called. These copies leave out some clones; in studies compared against another copy, an unresolved V gene accounts for under half, and the cause of the remainder is not known. V and J calls plus clone size are reproduced from that table; the DNA served to infer D and trimming. The sample contains tens of thousands of clones, roughly 86% of them found a single time. The ten biggest clones cover roughly 20% of the sample.

The sequencing input was peripheral blood. This receptor was identified in a woman of 80 years or more in a cohort sampled during active or convalescent COVID-19.

The nucleotides read TGTGCCAGCAGCTCGGGACAGGGGGCCTCACCCCTCCACTTT. Its amino acids are CASSSGQGASPLHF. Recombination linked TRBV7-3 to TRBJ1-6; 12 of the junction bases match TRBD1. From the cysteine through the phenylalanine, the CDR3 covers 14 amino acids. The read is trimmed to its CDR3 DNA, 42 bases read in frame from base 1. As encoded in the germline V gene, CDR1 is SGHTA while CDR2 is FQGTGA. Trimming removed 4 bases from V and 10 bases from J; the gene matches leave 2 bases unexplained.